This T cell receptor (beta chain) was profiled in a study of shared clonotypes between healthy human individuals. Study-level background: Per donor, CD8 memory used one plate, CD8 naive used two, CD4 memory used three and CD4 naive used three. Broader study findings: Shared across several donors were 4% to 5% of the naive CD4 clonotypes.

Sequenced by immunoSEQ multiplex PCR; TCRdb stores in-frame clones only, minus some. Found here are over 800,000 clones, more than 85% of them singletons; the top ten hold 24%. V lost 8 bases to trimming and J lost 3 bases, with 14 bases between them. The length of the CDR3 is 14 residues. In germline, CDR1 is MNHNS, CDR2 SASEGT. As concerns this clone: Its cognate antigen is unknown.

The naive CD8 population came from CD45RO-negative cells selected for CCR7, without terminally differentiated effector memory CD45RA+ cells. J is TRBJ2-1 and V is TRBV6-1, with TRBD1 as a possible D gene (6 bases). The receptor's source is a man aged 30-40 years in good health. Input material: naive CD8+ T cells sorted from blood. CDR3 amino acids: CASLRDTNYNEQFF. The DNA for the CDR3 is TGTGCCAGCTTACGGGACACTAACTACAATGAGCAGTTCTTC.